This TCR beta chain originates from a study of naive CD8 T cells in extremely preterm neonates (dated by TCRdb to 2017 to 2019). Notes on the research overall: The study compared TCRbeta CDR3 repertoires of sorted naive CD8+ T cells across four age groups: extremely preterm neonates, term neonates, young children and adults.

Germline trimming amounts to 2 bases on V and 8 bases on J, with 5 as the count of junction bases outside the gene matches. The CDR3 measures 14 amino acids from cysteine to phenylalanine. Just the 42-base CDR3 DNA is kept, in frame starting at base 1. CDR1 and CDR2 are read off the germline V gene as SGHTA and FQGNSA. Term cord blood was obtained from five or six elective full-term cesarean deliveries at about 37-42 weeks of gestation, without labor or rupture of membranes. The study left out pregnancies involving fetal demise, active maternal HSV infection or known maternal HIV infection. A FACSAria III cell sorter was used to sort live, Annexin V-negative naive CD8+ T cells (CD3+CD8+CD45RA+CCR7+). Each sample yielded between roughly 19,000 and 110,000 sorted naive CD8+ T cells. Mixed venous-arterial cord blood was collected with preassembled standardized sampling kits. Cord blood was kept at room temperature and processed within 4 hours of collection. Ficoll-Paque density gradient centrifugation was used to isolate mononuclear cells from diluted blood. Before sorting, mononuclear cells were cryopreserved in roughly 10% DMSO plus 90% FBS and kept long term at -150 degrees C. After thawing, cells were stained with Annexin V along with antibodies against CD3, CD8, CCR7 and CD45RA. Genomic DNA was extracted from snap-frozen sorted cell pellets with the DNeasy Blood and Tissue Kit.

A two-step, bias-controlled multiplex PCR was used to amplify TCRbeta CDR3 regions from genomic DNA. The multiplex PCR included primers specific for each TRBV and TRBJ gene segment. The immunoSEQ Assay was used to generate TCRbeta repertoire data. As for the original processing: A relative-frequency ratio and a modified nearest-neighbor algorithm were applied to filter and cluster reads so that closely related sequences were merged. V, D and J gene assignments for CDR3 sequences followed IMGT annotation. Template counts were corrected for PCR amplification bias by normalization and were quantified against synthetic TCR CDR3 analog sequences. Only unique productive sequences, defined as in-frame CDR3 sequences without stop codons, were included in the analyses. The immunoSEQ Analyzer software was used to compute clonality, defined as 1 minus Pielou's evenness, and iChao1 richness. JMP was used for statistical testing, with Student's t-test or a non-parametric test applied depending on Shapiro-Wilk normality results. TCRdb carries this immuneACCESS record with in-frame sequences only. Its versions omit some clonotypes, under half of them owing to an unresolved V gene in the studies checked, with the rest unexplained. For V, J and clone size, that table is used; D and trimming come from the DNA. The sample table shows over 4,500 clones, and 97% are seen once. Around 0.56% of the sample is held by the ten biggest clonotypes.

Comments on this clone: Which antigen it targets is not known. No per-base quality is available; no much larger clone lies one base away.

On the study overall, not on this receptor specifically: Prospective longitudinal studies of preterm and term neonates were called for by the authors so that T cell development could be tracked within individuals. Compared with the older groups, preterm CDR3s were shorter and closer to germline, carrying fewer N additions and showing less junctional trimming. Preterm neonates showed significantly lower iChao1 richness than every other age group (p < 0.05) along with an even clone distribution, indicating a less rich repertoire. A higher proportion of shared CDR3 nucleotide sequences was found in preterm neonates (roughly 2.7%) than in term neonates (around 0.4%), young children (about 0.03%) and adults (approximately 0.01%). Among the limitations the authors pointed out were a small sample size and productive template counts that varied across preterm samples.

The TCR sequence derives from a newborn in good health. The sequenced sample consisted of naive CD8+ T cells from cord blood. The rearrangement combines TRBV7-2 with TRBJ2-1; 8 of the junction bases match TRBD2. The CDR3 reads CASSLYSGSDEQFF. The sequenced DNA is TGTGCCAGCAGCTTATACAGCGGGAGTGATGAGCAGTTCTTC. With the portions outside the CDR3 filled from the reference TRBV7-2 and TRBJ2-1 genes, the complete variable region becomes GAGVSQSPSNKVTEKGKDVELRCDPISGHTALYWYRQSLGQGLEFLIYFQGNSAPDKSGLPSDRFSAERTGGSVSTLTIQRTQQEDSAVYLCASSLYSGSDEQFFGPGTRLTVL.